This entry is about one TCR beta chain. Its antigen is still unknown. The entry originates in a study of shared clonotypes between healthy human individuals. Across the whole study: Donor composition was a couple of women and three men, aged 18 to 49. The study's findings and limits: The study found about 5.1% of naive CD4 clonotypes shared across four donors. What naive subsets generally showed was a larger estimated richness than memory subsets showed. A small donor pool kept down the genetic and exposure-history diversity that was represented.

Germline V gene lookup returns CDR1 SGHRS and CDR2 YFSETQ. Trimming at V came to 0 bases and at J to 6 bases, leaving 10 bases not matched to a gene. The CDR3 covers 17 residues. The data were produced by immunoSEQ multiplex PCR, yet TCRdb's version contains in-frame clones alone and is incomplete. The sample includes 650,000 to 750,000 clones, more than 70% of them seen just once. Material for sequencing was memory CD4+ T cells sorted from blood. Sample subset: CD45RA-negative fraction. The clonotype originates from a woman aged 25 to 39 in good health. The chain links TRBV5-1 to TRBJ2-2, with TRBD1 matching 8 bases. CDR3 protein: CASSLGVTGRGPGELFF. The CDR3 nucleotides are TGCGCCAGCAGCTTGGGAGTTACAGGCAGGGGGCCCGGGGAGCTGTTTTTT.